The 3 T cell receptor beta chains presented below share a single source sample, sequenced in a study of PD-1 blockade in classical Hodgkin lymphoma. The time point was: cycle 4 day 1 (C4D1), after 6 weeks of nivolumab. Every single patient, without exception, relapsed after autologous stem cell transplantation, and brentuximab vedotin exposure varied. Thawed PBMCs underwent magnetic negative selection to yield purified CD4+ T cells. Assay: immunoSEQ multiplex PCR; the TCRdb copy retains only in-frame clones and omits some. The table lists about 17,000 clones, roughly 65% of them singletons. Sequencing used CD4+ T cells from blood, obtained before the fourth cycle of nivolumab. The source of these receptors is a human donor with classical Hodgkin lymphoma.

The chain links TRBV11-2 to TRBJ2-2, with D perhaps matching TRBD1 (5 bases). Deletions cut 1 base from V and 2 bases from J, with 11 bases between. This CDR3 spans 16 amino acids. Germline V gives CDR1 SGHAT, CDR2 FQNNGV. CDR3 sequence: CASSLVAGINTGELFF. CDR3 in DNA: TGTGCCAGCAGCTTAGTGGCAGGGATTAACACCGGGGAGCTGTTTTTT.

V and J are TRBV19 and TRBJ2-5; D call uncertain. The V gene lost 3 bases and the J gene lost 2 bases, with 13 bases spanning the gap. From germline, CDR1 is LNHDA and CDR2 SQIVND (reference sequence). The CDR3 is 15 residues long. The CDR3 region has the DNA TGTGCCAGTAGTATTTTTGGAGTTCCGCAAGAGACCCAGTACTTC. Translated, it gives CASSIFGVPQETQYF.

This clone is medium-sized in the sample. The chain couples TRBV5-4 to TRBJ2-7, with D perhaps assigned TRBD1 or TRBD2 (6 bases each). The CDR3 covers 14 residues. V dropped 4 bases and J dropped 2 bases, with 13 bases sitting between them. In germline, CDR1 is SGHNT, CDR2 YYREEE (reference sequence). This CDR3 is CASSPDGGAYEQYF. DNA of the CDR3: TGTGCCAGCAGCCCGGACGGGGGCGCCTACGAGCAGTACTTC.